This T cell receptor (beta chain) comes out of a study of blood T cell repertoires in COVID-19. Study details: COVID-19 samples from acute and convalescent phases originated in the United States, Italy and Spain. The analysed material was cDNA or gDNA that came from T cells, B-cell-depleted T cells, or PBMCs.

V lost 0 bases, J lost 4 bases, and 7 bases lay in between. The CDR3 is 13 amino acids. CDR1 is SGHTS, CDR2 YDEGEE, per germline. Authors' methods: Nucleated cell counts were estimated from reference gene primer amplification. Sequencing used immunoSEQ multiplex PCR; TCRdb keeps in-frame clones, though not all of them. Clonal size and the V and J genes are those of that table, whereas D and trimming came from the DNA. The sample lists 200,000 to 250,000 clones; roughly 89% were seen once. This clone was seen a single time. This chain uses TRBV5-8 with TRBJ1-2, with D possibly being TRBD1 (6 bases). Sequenced sample: peripheral blood. The sequence derives from a man aged 60 to 75 who had recovered from COVID-19. The CDR3 here is CASSLDRAYGYTF. The CDR3 nucleotides are TGTGCCAGCAGCTTGGACAGGGCCTATGGCTACACCTTC.